This is a list of T cell receptor beta chains from one sample in a study of graft-versus-host responses after intestinal transplantation. What these receptors recognize is not known. Assay: immunoSEQ multiplex PCR; the TCRdb copy retains only in-frame clones and omits some. The profile shows approximately 100,000 clones, roughly 93% of them singletons. This material consisted of unstimulated CD8+ T cells sorted from spleen or lymph node cells, taken before intestinal transplant. All receptors come from a human donor who received an intestinal transplant. CDR3s include the opening cysteine and the closing phenylalanine or tryptophan. A D gene is named only where the DNA matches it firmly. Size is stated for part of the rows, as once, few or many counts, or as a class when the clone is expanded.

NA	NA	TRBV12-5	TRBJ2-5	CASDGGVPAETQYF	TGTGCTAGTGACGGAGGGGTCCCGGCAGAGACCCAGTACTTC
TRBD1	NA	TRBV5-6	TRBJ1-2	CASSLLETGGSYGYTF	TGTGCCAGCAGCTTGTTGGAGACAGGGGGTTCCTATGGCTACACCTTC
NA	NA	TRBV9	TRBJ1-1	CASSREGHTEAFF	TGTGCCAGCAGCCGAGAAGGTCACACTGAAGCTTTCTTT
NA	NA	TRBV5-6	TRBJ2-2	CASSLAGPGGTGELFF	TGTGCCAGCAGCTTGGCCGGTCCCGGCGGGACCGGGGAGCTGTTTTTT
TRBD1	NA	TRBV5-1	TRBJ1-1	CASRRTGAALSTEAFF	TGCGCCAGCAGAAGGACAGGCGCCGCCTTGAGCACTGAAGCTTTCTTT
NA	NA	TRBV21-1	TRBJ1-2	CATQSGAGYGYTF	TGTGCCACCCAGAGCGGGGCTGGCTATGGCTACACCTTC
NA	NA	TRBV9	TRBJ1-1	CASNQGGMNTEAFF	TGTGCCAGCAACCAGGGAGGGATGAACACTGAAGCTTTCTTT
NA	NA	TRBV5-1	TRBJ1-1	CASRVTGLLNTEAFF	TGCGCCAGCAGGGTTACAGGGTTACTGAACACTGAAGCTTTCTTT
NA	NA	TRBV2	TRBJ2-1	CASSESGQSSYNEQFF	TGTGCCAGCAGTGAAAGTGGACAGAGCTCCTACAATGAGCAGTTCTTC
NA	NA	TRBV11-2	TRBJ1-2	CASSLVGVGPDGYTF	TGTGCCAGCAGCTTAGTGGGTGTGGGTCCCGATGGCTACACCTTC
NA	NA	TRBV7-6	TRBJ2-5	CASSLGWGSQETQYF	TGTGCCAGCAGCTTAGGGTGGGGCTCCCAAGAGACCCAGTACTTC
NA	NA	TRBV25-1	TRBJ1-2	CASSGPPVGDGYTF	TGTGCCAGCAGTGGCCCGCCGGTGGGGGATGGCTACACCTTC
TRBD1	NA	TRBV27	TRBJ2-7	CASSSEGQGLNEQYF	TGTGCCAGCAGTTCAGAAGGACAGGGTTTGAACGAGCAGTACTTC
NA	NA	TRBV19	TRBJ2-2	CASSIPGELFF	TGTGCCAGTAGTATCCCCGGGGAGCTGTTTTTT
NA	NA	TRBV6-4	TRBJ2-1	CASSLTYTQTIAEQFF	TGTGCCAGCAGTCTAACCTATACTCAGACTATTGCTGAGCAGTTCTTC
NA	NA	TRBV19	TRBJ2-7	CASSDHDEQYF	TGTGCCAGTAGTGATCACGACGAGCAGTACTTC
TRBD1	once	TRBV5-6	TRBJ2-1	CASSSSLGQGVRNEQFF	TGTGCCAGCAGCTCATCACTCGGACAGGGGGTTCGGAATGAGCAGTTCTTC
NA	NA	TRBV6-5	TRBJ2-1	CASSYFGPSNYNEQFF	TGTGCCAGCAGTTACTTCGGCCCCTCCAACTACAATGAGCAGTTCTTC
NA	NA	TRBV7-9	TRBJ2-7	CASSLPGAGEQYF	TGTGCCAGCAGCTTACCGGGGGCCGGGGAGCAGTACTTC
NA	once	TRBV30	TRBJ2-5	CAWSVRLAQETQYF	TGTGCCTGGAGTGTAAGGCTGGCCCAAGAGACCCAGTACTTC
NA	NA	TRBV10-3	TRBJ2-2	CAISESPGLNTGELFF	TGTGCCATCAGTGAGTCGCCGGGGCTCAACACCGGGGAGCTGTTTTTT
NA	NA	TRBV4-1	TRBJ2-1	CASSPGGHNEQFF	TGCGCCAGCAGCCCAGGGGGGCACAATGAGCAGTTCTTC
NA	once	TRBV18	TRBJ1-2	CASSPPGGGLYGYTF	TGTGCCAGCTCACCCCCCGGGGGGGGGCTATATGGCTACACCTTC
NA	NA	TRBV6-5	TRBJ2-7	CASRGYEQYF	TGTGCCAGCAGGGGTTACGAGCAGTACTTC
NA	NA	TRBV7-9	TRBJ2-7	CASSSPGTAYEQYF	TGTGCCAGCAGCTCCCCCGGGACGGCCTACGAGCAGTACTTC
NA	NA	TRBV7-8	TRBJ1-2	CASSLALIPGDGYTF	TGTGCCAGCAGCTTAGCGCTAATCCCAGGGGATGGCTACACCTTC
TRBD2	NA	TRBV2	TRBJ2-7	CASSGELAVEQYF	TGTGCCAGCAGTGGTGAACTAGCGGTCGAGCAGTACTTC
NA	NA	TRBV9	TRBJ2-3	CASSVDGSGSPTDTQYF	TGTGCCAGCAGCGTAGACGGAAGCGGTTCTCCCACAGATACGCAGTATTTT
NA	NA	TRBV7-6	TRBJ2-2	CASSPLYSTGELFF	TGTGCCAGCAGCCCCCTCTACAGTACCGGGGAGCTGTTTTTT
NA	NA	TRBV5-1	TRBJ1-1	CASSWEVNGRDPFF	TGCGCCAGCAGCTGGGAGGTAAATGGGCGCGACCCTTTCTTT
NA	NA	TRBV6-1	TRBJ1-5	CASSELGQVSNQPQHF	TGTGCCAGCAGTGAACTGGGGCAGGTAAGCAATCAGCCCCAGCATTTT
TRBD1	NA	TRBV12-5	TRBJ1-2	CASGWNSGQGSYGYTF	TGTGCTAGTGGATGGAATTCGGGACAGGGGAGCTATGGCTACACCTTC
NA	NA	TRBV4-1	TRBJ2-6	CASSPTPFSGANVLTF	TGCGCCAGCAGCCCGACCCCCTTCTCTGGGGCCAACGTCCTGACTTTC
TRBD1	NA	TRBV2	TRBJ1-2	CASSDWGQGGGLWGYTF	TGTGCCAGCAGTGATTGGGGACAGGGGGGCGGGTTGTGGGGCTACACCTTC
TRBD2	NA	TRBV7-9	TRBJ2-5	CASSLAGGVETQYF	TGTGCCAGCAGCTTAGCGGGGGGGGTAGAGACCCAGTACTTC
NA	NA	TRBV10-1	TRBJ2-7	CASSEESYEQYF	TGCGCCAGCAGTGAGGAGTCCTACGAGCAGTACTTC
NA	NA	TRBV6-5	TRBJ1-1	CASSYSGGLNTEAFF	TGTGCCAGCAGTTACTCTGGGGGTTTGAACACTGAAGCTTTCTTT
NA	NA	TRBV5-1	TRBJ1-5	CASSLGGGPNQPQHF	TGCGCCAGCAGCTTGGGGGGGGGTCCCAATCAGCCCCAGCATTTT
NA	NA	TRBV15	TRBJ2-1	CATSISQSSYNEQFF	TGTGCCACCAGCATCTCGCAGAGCTCCTACAATGAGCAGTTCTTC
NA	NA	TRBV21-1	TRBJ2-7	CASTPPGLAGGLRNEQYF	TGTGCCAGCACCCCCCCTGGGCTAGCGGGGGGCCTGAGAAACGAGCAGTACTTC
NA	NA	TRBV30	TRBJ1-2	CAWSVSRANYGYTF	TGTGCCTGGAGTGTCAGTAGAGCTAACTATGGCTACACCTTC